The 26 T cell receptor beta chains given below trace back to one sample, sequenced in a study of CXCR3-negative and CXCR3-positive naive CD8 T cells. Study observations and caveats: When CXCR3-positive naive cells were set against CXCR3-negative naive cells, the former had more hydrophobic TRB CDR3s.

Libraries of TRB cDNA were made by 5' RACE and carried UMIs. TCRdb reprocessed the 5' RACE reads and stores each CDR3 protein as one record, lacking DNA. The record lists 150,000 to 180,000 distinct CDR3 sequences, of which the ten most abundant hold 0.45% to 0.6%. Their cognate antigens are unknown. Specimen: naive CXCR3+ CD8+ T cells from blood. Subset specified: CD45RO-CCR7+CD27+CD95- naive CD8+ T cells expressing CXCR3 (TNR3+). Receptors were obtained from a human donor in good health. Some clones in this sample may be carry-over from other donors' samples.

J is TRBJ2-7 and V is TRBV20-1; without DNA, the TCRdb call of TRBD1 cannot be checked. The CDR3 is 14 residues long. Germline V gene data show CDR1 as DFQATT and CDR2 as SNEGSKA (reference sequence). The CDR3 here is CSATQEYGTYEQYF.

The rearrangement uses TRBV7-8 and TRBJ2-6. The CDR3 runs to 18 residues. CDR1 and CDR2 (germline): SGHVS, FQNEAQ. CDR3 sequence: CASSLALLGSSGANVLTF.

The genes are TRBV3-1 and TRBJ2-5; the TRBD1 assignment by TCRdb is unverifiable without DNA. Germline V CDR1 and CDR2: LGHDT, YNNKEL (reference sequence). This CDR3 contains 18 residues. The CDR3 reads CASSQFSSRGASIETQYF.

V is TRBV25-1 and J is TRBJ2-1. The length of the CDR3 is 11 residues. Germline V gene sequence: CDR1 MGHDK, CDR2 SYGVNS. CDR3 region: CASSEYNEQLF.

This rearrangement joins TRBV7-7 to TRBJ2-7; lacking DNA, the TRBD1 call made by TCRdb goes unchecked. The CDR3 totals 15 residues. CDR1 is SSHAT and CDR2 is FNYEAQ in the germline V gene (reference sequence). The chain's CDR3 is CASSLPWGGPIEQYF.

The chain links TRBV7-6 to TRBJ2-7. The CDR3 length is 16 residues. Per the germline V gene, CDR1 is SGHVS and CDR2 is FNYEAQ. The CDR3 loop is CASSFGGGVGSYEQYF.

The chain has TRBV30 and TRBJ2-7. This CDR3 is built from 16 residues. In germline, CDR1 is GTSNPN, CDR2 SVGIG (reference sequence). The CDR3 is CAWSARSLVAPYEQYF.

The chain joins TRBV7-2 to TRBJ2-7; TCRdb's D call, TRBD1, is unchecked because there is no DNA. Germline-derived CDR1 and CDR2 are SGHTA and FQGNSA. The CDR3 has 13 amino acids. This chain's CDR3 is CASSARAADEQYF.

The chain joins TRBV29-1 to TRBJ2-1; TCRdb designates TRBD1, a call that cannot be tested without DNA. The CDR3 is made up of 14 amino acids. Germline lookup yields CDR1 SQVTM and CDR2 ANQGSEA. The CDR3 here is CSVESQGNWNEQFF.

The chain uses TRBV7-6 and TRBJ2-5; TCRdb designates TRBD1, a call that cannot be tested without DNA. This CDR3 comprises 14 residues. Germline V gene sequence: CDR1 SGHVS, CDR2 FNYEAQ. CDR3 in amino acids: CASSSGRGQETQYF.

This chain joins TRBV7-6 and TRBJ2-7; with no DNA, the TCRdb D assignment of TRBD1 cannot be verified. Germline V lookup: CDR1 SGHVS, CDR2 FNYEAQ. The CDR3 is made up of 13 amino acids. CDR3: CASSRDRSYEQYF.

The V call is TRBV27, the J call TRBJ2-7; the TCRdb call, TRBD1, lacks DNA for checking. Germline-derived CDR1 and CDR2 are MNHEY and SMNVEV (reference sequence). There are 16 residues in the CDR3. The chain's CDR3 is CASSSNLGTGACEQYF.

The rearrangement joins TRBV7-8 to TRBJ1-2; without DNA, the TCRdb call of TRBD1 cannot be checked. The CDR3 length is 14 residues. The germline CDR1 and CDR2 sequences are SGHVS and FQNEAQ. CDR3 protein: CASSLSRVGYGYTF.

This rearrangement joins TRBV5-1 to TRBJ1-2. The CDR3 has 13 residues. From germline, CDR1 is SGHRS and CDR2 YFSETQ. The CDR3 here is CASSLRTPAGYTF.

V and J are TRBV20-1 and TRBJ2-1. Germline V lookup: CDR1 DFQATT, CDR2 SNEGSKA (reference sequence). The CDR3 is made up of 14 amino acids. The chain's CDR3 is CSVYPRKIYNEQFF.

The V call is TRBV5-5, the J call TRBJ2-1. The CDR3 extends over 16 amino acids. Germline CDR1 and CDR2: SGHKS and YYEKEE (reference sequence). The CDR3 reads CASSLDRTTPYNEQFF. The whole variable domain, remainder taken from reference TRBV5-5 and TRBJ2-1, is DAGVTQSPTHLIKTRGQQVTLRCSPISGHKSVSWYQQVLGQGPQFIFQYYEKEERGRGNFPDRFSARQFPNYSSELNVNALLLGDSALYLCASSLDRTTPYNEQFFGPGTRLTVL.

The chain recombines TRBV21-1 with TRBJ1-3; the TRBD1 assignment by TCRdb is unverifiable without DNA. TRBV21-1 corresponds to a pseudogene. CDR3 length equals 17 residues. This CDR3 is CASSTSRPGPRGNTIYF.

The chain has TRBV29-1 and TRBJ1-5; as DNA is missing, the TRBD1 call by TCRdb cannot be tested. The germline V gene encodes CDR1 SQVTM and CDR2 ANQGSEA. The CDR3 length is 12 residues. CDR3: CSVGQYNQPQHF.

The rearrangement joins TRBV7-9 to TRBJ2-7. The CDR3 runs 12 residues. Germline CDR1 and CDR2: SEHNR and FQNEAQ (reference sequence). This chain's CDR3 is CASSLTFYEQYF.

Here the CDR3 reads CASSSLPRDQRDTEAFF. This rearrangement joins TRBV28 to TRBJ1-1. The CDR3 totals 17 residues. Germline V lookup: CDR1 MDHEN, CDR2 SYDVKM.

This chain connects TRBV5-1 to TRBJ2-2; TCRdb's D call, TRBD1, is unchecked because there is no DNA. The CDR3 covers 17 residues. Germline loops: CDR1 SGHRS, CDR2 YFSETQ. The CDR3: CASSYRDGRKNTGELFF. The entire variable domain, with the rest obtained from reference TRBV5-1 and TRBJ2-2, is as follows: KAGVTQTPRYLIKTRGQQVTLSCSPISGHRSVSWYQQTPGQGLQFLFEYFSETQRNKGNFPGRFSGRQFSNSRSEMNVSTLELGDSALYLCASSYRDGRKNTGELFFGEGSRLTVL.

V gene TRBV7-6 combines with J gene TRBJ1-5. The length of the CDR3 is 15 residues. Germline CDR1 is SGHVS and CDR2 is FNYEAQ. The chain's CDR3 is CASSLKGIGNQPQHF. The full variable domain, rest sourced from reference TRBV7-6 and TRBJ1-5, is GAGVSQSPRYKVTKRGQDVALRCDPISGHVSLYWYRQALGQGPEFLTYFNYEAQQDKSGLPNDRFSAERPEGSISTLTIQRTEQRDSAMYRCASSLKGIGNQPQHFGDGTRLSIL.

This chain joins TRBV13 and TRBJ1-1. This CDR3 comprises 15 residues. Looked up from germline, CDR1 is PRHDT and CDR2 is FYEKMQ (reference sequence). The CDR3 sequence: CASSLKGMGFTEAFF.

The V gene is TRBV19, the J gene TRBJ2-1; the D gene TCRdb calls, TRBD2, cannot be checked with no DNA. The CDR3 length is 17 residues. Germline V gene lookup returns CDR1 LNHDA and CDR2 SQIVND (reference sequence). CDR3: CASSIGIAGFSYNEQFF.

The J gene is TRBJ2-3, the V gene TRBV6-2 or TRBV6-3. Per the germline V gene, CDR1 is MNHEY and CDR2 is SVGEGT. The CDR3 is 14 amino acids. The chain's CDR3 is CASSYVAGTDTQYF.

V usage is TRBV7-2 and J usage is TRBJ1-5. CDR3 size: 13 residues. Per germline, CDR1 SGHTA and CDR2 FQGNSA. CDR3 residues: CASSGSPNQPQHF.